The rows below give T cell receptor beta chains drawn from one sample of a study of T cell responses to AZD1222 COVID-19 vaccine. Libraries were prepared by immunoSEQ multiplex PCR; TCRdb keeps only in-frame clonotypes and omits some of them. The table lists 100,000 to 150,000 clones, roughly nine tenths of them singletons. The source material was peripheral blood, sampled on day 0 of AZD1222 vaccination. These receptors originate from an adult in good health. CDR3s include the opening cysteine and the closing phenylalanine or tryptophan. D genes are given only for firm matches. Only some rows state a clone size, as once, few, many or a class for expanded clones.

clone size: NA
J gene: TRBJ1-2
D gene: NA
V gene: TRBV5-1
CDR3 DNA: TGCGCCAGCAGTCCTCCGGCGGGTAACTATGGCTACACCTTC
CDR3 protein: CASSPPAGNYGYTF

clone size: NA
J gene: TRBJ1-4
D gene: NA
V gene: TRBV28
CDR3 DNA: TGTGCCAGCAGTTCTCCCTTGGCAGGGGATAATGAAAAACTGTTTTTT
CDR3 protein: CASSSPLAGDNEKLFF

clone size: NA
J gene: TRBJ1-2
D gene: NA
V gene: TRBV27
CDR3 DNA: TGTGCCAGCGGGTGGGCTAACTATGGCTACACCTTC
CDR3 protein: CASGWANYGYTF

clone size: once
J gene: TRBJ2-7
D gene: NA
V gene: TRBV29-1
CDR3 DNA: TGCAGCGTTGACCGTGGTAGGGACCCCTACGAGCAGTACTTC
CDR3 protein: CSVDRGRDPYEQYF

clone size: NA
J gene: TRBJ1-2
D gene: TRBD1
V gene: TRBV10-2
CDR3 DNA: TGCGCCAGCAGTGGGGTGAGGACAGGGGGCTTAAGCTATGGCTACACCTTC
CDR3 protein: CASSGVRTGGLSYGYTF

clone size: NA
J gene: TRBJ1-2
D gene: NA
V gene: TRBV12-3/TRBV12-4
CDR3 DNA: TGTGCCAGCAGTTTAGATTTGGGTTATGGCTACACCTTC
CDR3 protein: CASSLDLGYGYTF

clone size: NA
J gene: TRBJ1-2
D gene: NA
V gene: TRBV6-4
CDR3 DNA: TGTGCCAGCAGTGACTCGGCGGGGGGAAACTATGGCTACACCTTC
CDR3 protein: CASSDSAGGNYGYTF

clone size: NA
J gene: TRBJ2-7
D gene: NA
V gene: TRBV15
CDR3 DNA: TGTGCCACCAGCAGAGATGACGAGCAGTACTTC
CDR3 protein: CATSRDDEQYF

clone size: once
J gene: TRBJ2-7
D gene: NA
V gene: TRBV9
CDR3 DNA: TGTGCCAGCAGCGTAGAATCTGGGGTCCGCGGCGAGCAGTACTTC
CDR3 protein: CASSVESGVRGEQYF

clone size: NA
J gene: TRBJ2-1
D gene: TRBD2
V gene: TRBV24-1
CDR3 DNA: TGTGCCACCAGTACCACAGCGGGAGGGTACAATGAGCAGTTCTTC
CDR3 protein: CATSTTAGGYNEQFF

clone size: once
J gene: TRBJ1-5
D gene: NA
V gene: TRBV18
CDR3 DNA: TGTGCCAGCTCACCGGTGGCGGATTATAGCAATCAGCCCCAGCATTTT
CDR3 protein: CASSPVADYSNQPQHF

clone size: NA
J gene: TRBJ2-7
D gene: NA
V gene: TRBV3-1/TRBV3-2
CDR3 DNA: TGTGCCAGCAGCCCTACAGCGGCCTCCTACGAGCAGTACTTC
CDR3 protein: CASSPTAASYEQYF

clone size: NA
J gene: TRBJ1-1
D gene: NA
V gene: TRBV30
CDR3 DNA: TGTGCCTGGAGGCGGGTGGTGAACACTGAAGCTTTCTTT
CDR3 protein: CAWRRVVNTEAFF

clone size: NA
J gene: TRBJ1-3
D gene: TRBD1
V gene: TRBV4-2
CDR3 DNA: TGTGCCAGCAGCCCCCCATCCGGGACAGAGGGAAACACCATATATTTT
CDR3 protein: CASSPPSGTEGNTIYF

clone size: NA
J gene: TRBJ2-7
D gene: NA
V gene: TRBV6-5
CDR3 DNA: TGTGCCAGCAGGGTCTCGGATCTCACCGAGCAGTACTTC
CDR3 protein: CASRVSDLTEQYF

clone size: NA
J gene: TRBJ2-2
D gene: TRBD1
V gene: TRBV5-8
CDR3 DNA: TGTGCCAGCAGCTTAAGGGGGCTAGGGACCGGGGAGCTGTTTTTT
CDR3 protein: CASSLRGLGTGELFF

clone size: once
J gene: TRBJ1-4
D gene: NA
V gene: TRBV2
CDR3 DNA: TGTGCCAGCAGCGCCGGGACAATATTGTTTTTT
CDR3 protein: CASSAGTILFF

clone size: NA
J gene: TRBJ2-4
D gene: NA
V gene: TRBV5-1
CDR3 DNA: TGCGCCAGCAGCCCCTTGGTAGGAAACATTCAGTACTTC
CDR3 protein: CASSPLVGNIQYF

clone size: NA
J gene: TRBJ2-2
D gene: NA
V gene: TRBV7-3
CDR3 DNA: TGTGCCAGCAGCTTACTTGGGGCAACGAACACCGGGGAGCTGTTTTTT
CDR3 protein: CASSLLGATNTGELFF

clone size: NA
J gene: TRBJ2-1
D gene: TRBD1
V gene: TRBV9
CDR3 DNA: TGTGCCAGCAGCGCCTGGACAGGGATTGAAGAGCAGTTCTTC
CDR3 protein: CASSAWTGIEEQFF

clone size: NA
J gene: TRBJ2-7
D gene: NA
V gene: TRBV5-1
CDR3 DNA: TGCGCCAGCAGCTTGGTCTTGGGTTCCTACGAGCAGTACTTC
CDR3 protein: CASSLVLGSYEQYF

clone size: NA
J gene: TRBJ2-7
D gene: TRBD2
V gene: TRBV6-2/TRBV6-3
CDR3 DNA: TGTGCCAGCAGTCGTCACGAACATCAGACTAGCGGGGGCTACGAGCAGTACTTC
CDR3 protein: CASSRHEHQTSGGYEQYF

clone size: NA
J gene: TRBJ1-1
D gene: NA
V gene: TRBV27
CDR3 DNA: TGTGCCAGCAGTTTCGGGCGGCAGAACACTGAAGCTTTCTTT
CDR3 protein: CASSFGRQNTEAFF

clone size: once
J gene: TRBJ1-1
D gene: TRBD1
V gene: TRBV7-2
CDR3 DNA: TGTGCCAGCAGCTTACATAGGGGGCGGGGGAACACTGAAGCTTTCTTT
CDR3 protein: CASSLHRGRGNTEAFF

clone size: NA
J gene: TRBJ2-5
D gene: NA
V gene: TRBV7-9
CDR3 DNA: TGTGCCAGCAGCCCCCTCCTGGGGGGGGCTGGAGAGACCCAGTACTTC
CDR3 protein: CASSPLLGGAGETQYF

clone size: NA
J gene: TRBJ2-7
D gene: TRBD2
V gene: TRBV19
CDR3 DNA: TGTGCCAGTAGTATGGATAGCGGGGGGAGCTACGAGCAGTACTTC
CDR3 protein: CASSMDSGGSYEQYF

clone size: NA
J gene: TRBJ1-1
D gene: TRBD1
V gene: TRBV6-5
CDR3 DNA: TGTGCCAGCAGGGACAGGGGGCTCACTGAAGCTTTCTTT
CDR3 protein: CASRDRGLTEAFF

clone size: NA
J gene: TRBJ1-6
D gene: NA
V gene: TRBV27
CDR3 DNA: TGTGCCAGCAGTTTCAGGGATTCACCCCTCCACTTT
CDR3 protein: CASSFRDSPLHF

clone size: NA
J gene: TRBJ1-6
D gene: NA
V gene: TRBV19
CDR3 DNA: TGTGCCAGTAGTATTAGCGGGAATTCACCCCTCCACTTT
CDR3 protein: CASSISGNSPLHF

clone size: NA
J gene: TRBJ1-6
D gene: NA
V gene: TRBV27
CDR3 DNA: TGTGCCAGCGCCCCCTGGGGCAGGGCTAATTCACCCCTCCACTTT
CDR3 protein: CASAPWGRANSPLHF

clone size: NA
J gene: TRBJ2-7
D gene: NA
V gene: TRBV19
CDR3 DNA: TGTGCCAGTAGTGCCCGGCTAGCGACCGGCGAGCAGTACTTC
CDR3 protein: CASSARLATGEQYF

clone size: NA
J gene: TRBJ1-2
D gene: NA
V gene: TRBV27
CDR3 DNA: TGTGCCAGCAGTTTTGGAAAGGCCACCTATGGCTACACCTTC
CDR3 protein: CASSFGKATYGYTF

clone size: NA
J gene: TRBJ2-5
D gene: NA
V gene: TRBV5-1
CDR3 DNA: TGCGCCAGCCGAGATACAGGGACGTTCGAGACCCAGTACTTC
CDR3 protein: CASRDTGTFETQYF

clone size: NA
J gene: TRBJ1-2
D gene: NA
V gene: TRBV5-1
CDR3 DNA: TGCGCCAGCAGCATGGTCCTACAGGACCCCTATGGCTACACCTTC
CDR3 protein: CASSMVLQDPYGYTF

clone size: NA
J gene: TRBJ1-1
D gene: NA
V gene: TRBV19
CDR3 DNA: TGTGCCAGTAGTATAGCACCCGGAAGGGCTGAAGCTTTCTTT
CDR3 protein: CASSIAPGRAEAFF

clone size: NA
J gene: TRBJ1-5
D gene: TRBD1
V gene: TRBV30
CDR3 DNA: TGTGCCTGGGGACAGGGGCCGCCTCGGCCCCAGCATTTT
CDR3 protein: CAWGQGPPRPQHF

clone size: NA
J gene: TRBJ2-5
D gene: TRBD2
V gene: TRBV20-1
CDR3 DNA: TGCAGTGCTAGTGGCGGGGGAGAGACCCAGTACTTC
CDR3 protein: CSASGGGETQYF

clone size: NA
J gene: TRBJ1-2
D gene: NA
V gene: TRBV11-3
CDR3 DNA: TGTGCCAGCAGCTTAGATCTAGGTACCGGCTACACCTTC
CDR3 protein: CASSLDLGTGYTF

clone size: NA
J gene: TRBJ1-2
D gene: NA
V gene: TRBV9
CDR3 DNA: TGTGCCAGCAGCGTAGCTGGGGGTGCCTATGGCTACACCTTC
CDR3 protein: CASSVAGGAYGYTF

clone size: NA
J gene: TRBJ1-5
D gene: TRBD1
V gene: TRBV28
CDR3 DNA: TGTGCCAGCAGTTCAACGGACAGGCTTCCGACATATAGCAATCAGCCCCAGCATTTT
CDR3 protein: CASSSTDRLPTYSNQPQHF

clone size: once
J gene: TRBJ2-2
D gene: NA
V gene: TRBV3-1/TRBV3-2
CDR3 DNA: TGTGCCAGCAGCCAAGAATCCTACACCGGGGAGCTGTTTTTT
CDR3 protein: CASSQESYTGELFF

clone size: NA
J gene: TRBJ1-3
D gene: NA
V gene: TRBV6-4
CDR3 DNA: TGTGCCAGCTCCCCCGGTGGGGTAAATGGAAACACCATATATTTT
CDR3 protein: CASSPGGVNGNTIYF

clone size: NA
J gene: TRBJ1-6
D gene: TRBD1
V gene: TRBV27
CDR3 DNA: TGTGCCAGCAGTTGGACAGGGCCCAATAATTCACCCCTCCACTTT
CDR3 protein: CASSWTGPNNSPLHF

clone size: few
J gene: TRBJ2-1
D gene: TRBD2
V gene: TRBV6-5
CDR3 DNA: TGTGCCAGCAGGCTTAGCGGGGGAGCTGAGCAGTTCTTC
CDR3 protein: CASRLSGGAEQFF

clone size: NA
J gene: TRBJ2-7
D gene: TRBD2
V gene: TRBV4-1
CDR3 DNA: TGCGCCAGCAGCCCGTACGGACTAGCGAACTCCTACGAGCAGTACTTC
CDR3 protein: CASSPYGLANSYEQYF

clone size: once
J gene: TRBJ1-6
D gene: TRBD1
V gene: TRBV5-5
CDR3 DNA: TGTGCCAGCAGCTCCTATCCGGGACAGGGGGTAAATTCACCCCTCCACTTT
CDR3 protein: CASSSYPGQGVNSPLHF

clone size: NA
J gene: TRBJ1-4
D gene: NA
V gene: TRBV3-1/TRBV3-2
CDR3 DNA: TGTGCCAGCAGCAGCCGACGGAGTTATAATGAAAAACTGTTTTTT
CDR3 protein: CASSSRRSYNEKLFF

clone size: NA
J gene: TRBJ2-7
D gene: TRBD1
V gene: TRBV6-6
CDR3 DNA: TGTGCCAGCAGTAGGCGCGGGACAGGGTCCTACGAGCAGTACTTC
CDR3 protein: CASSRRGTGSYEQYF

clone size: NA
J gene: TRBJ2-5
D gene: NA
V gene: TRBV6-5
CDR3 DNA: TGTGCCAGCCAACCACAGTATCCCCAAGAGACCCAGTACTTC
CDR3 protein: CASQPQYPQETQYF

clone size: NA
J gene: TRBJ1-4
D gene: NA
V gene: TRBV4-3
CDR3 DNA: TGCGCCAGCAGCCCCCGGGGACCCAATGAAAAACTGTTTTTT
CDR3 protein: CASSPRGPNEKLFF

clone size: NA
J gene: TRBJ1-2
D gene: TRBD1
V gene: TRBV6-5
CDR3 DNA: TGTGCCAGCAGGGCAGGGGGGGGCAGGTATGGCTACACCTTC
CDR3 protein: CASRAGGGRYGYTF

clone size: NA
J gene: TRBJ1-6
D gene: NA
V gene: TRBV5-3
CDR3 DNA: TGTGCCAGAAGCACCCCTCACAGGGCCAGATCACCCCTCCACTTT
CDR3 protein: CARSTPHRARSPLHF

clone size: NA
J gene: TRBJ2-7
D gene: NA
V gene: TRBV7-6
CDR3 DNA: TGTGCCAGCAGCCGACGGGAGGGGGCCACCTACGAGCAGTACTTC
CDR3 protein: CASSRREGATYEQYF

clone size: NA
J gene: TRBJ2-3
D gene: TRBD2
V gene: TRBV27
CDR3 DNA: TGTGCCAGCCGGAGACAGCGGGGATCAGATACGCAGTATTTT
CDR3 protein: CASRRQRGSDTQYF

clone size: NA
J gene: TRBJ2-1
D gene: NA
V gene: TRBV24-1
CDR3 DNA: TGTGCCACCAGTGAGCAGGGAGGGGGAACTCACCCTGGGGGGCAGTTCTTC
CDR3 protein: CATSEQGGGTHPGGQFF

clone size: NA
J gene: TRBJ2-7
D gene: NA
V gene: TRBV29-1
CDR3 DNA: TGCAGCGTTGTCGTGGGACCGTCCTACGAGCAGTACTTC
CDR3 protein: CSVVVGPSYEQYF

clone size: NA
J gene: TRBJ1-6
D gene: NA
V gene: TRBV12-5
CDR3 DNA: TGTGCTAGTGGTTTGCCCGAATCACCCCTCCACTTT
CDR3 protein: CASGLPESPLHF